This T cell receptor beta chain originates from a study of identical twins. V was trimmed by 0 bases and J by 4 bases, leaving 19 bases between them. CDR1 is DFQATT and CDR2 is SNEGSKA in the germline V gene (reference sequence). The CDR3 is made up of 18 amino acids. After template switching added a universal primer site, the resulting cDNA carried unique molecular identifiers. Each CDR3 protein gets one entry after TCRdb re-called the 5' RACE reads with MiXCR. The table includes roughly 720,000 distinct CDR3 sequences, 15% to 20% detected once. The same sample was also used in a study of T cells expressing NK-cell markers. That paper states: Source material for TCR beta repertoires consisted of sorted CD3+CD56+NKG2C+, CD3+CD56+NKG2C- and CD3+CD56-NKG2C+ T cells. The study found these clonotypes also leading the CD3+CD56-NKG2C+ fraction in four donors.

The chain combines TRBV20-1 with TRBJ2-6; D might be TRBD1 (5 bases). The sequenced sample consisted of PBMCs. The TCR comes from a woman between 18 and 29 years old in good health. The CDR3: CSARDDHRRMSGANVLTF. The CDR3 DNA is TGCAGTGCTAGAGATGATCACAGGAGAATGTCCGGGGCCAACGTCCTGACTTTC.